The 4 T cell receptor beta chains in this list originate from one sample, sequenced in a study of cytomegalovirus exposure and HLA in healthy donors. Researchers ran the PCR with 60 Vbeta and 13 Jbeta primers. Profiled with immunoSEQ multiplex PCR; TCRdb holds only in-frame clones, not every one. The table records 95,000 to 100,000 clones, 75% to 90% of them present only once. Sequenced input: PBMCs. Receptors originate from a man in his thirties or forties in good health and CMV-seronegative.

The chain employs TRBV5-6 and TRBJ1-5; a weak D match, TRBD1 (6 bases). V was trimmed by 3 bases and J by 5 bases, leaving 21 bases between them. The CDR3 totals 17 residues. Germline V gene data show CDR1 as SGHDT and CDR2 as YYEEEE. CDR3 nucleotide sequence: TGTGCCAGCAGCTCCATAGGGGGGGGGAAGATGCATCAGCCCCAGCATTTT. It is translated as CASSSIGGGKMHQPQHF.

CDR3 in DNA: TGTGCCAACGGACCTTGGGAGCGACGAGAGACCCAGTACTTC. Protein sequence: CANGPWERRETQYF. The chain joins TRBV6-4 to TRBJ2-5, with D perhaps TRBD2 (5 bases). The CDR3 runs 14 residues. Germline V lookup: CDR1 MRHNA, CDR2 SNTAGT. V lost 10 bases to trimming and J lost 4 bases, with 19 bases between them.

There are a few counts of this clone. The rearrangement joins TRBV11-3 to TRBJ2-7; the D is unclear. V was shortened by 4 bases and J by 2 bases, with 15 bases between the two germline ends. There are 15 residues in the CDR3. CDR1 SGHNT and CDR2 YENEEA come from the germline V gene. The CDR3 loop is CASSSAPGPTYEQYF. The CDR3 bases are TGTGCCAGCAGCTCCGCCCCCGGTCCAACCTACGAGCAGTACTTC. Variable domain in full (rest from reference TRBV11-3 and TRBJ2-7): EAGVVQSPRYKIIEKKQPVAFWCNPISGHNTLYWYLQNLGQGPELLIRYENEEAVDDSQLPKDRFSAERLKGVDSTLKIQPAELGDSAVYLCASSSAPGPTYEQYFGPGTRLTVT.

V is TRBV13 and J is TRBJ2-7, with 11 positions matching TRBD2. This CDR3 spans 16 amino acids. Germline values: CDR1 PRHDT, CDR2 FYEKMQ (reference sequence). The J segment lost 3 bases and the V segment lost 6 bases, leaving 10 bases of the junction unmatched. The CDR3 reads CASRPPPGTSGYEQYF. CDR3 DNA sequence: TGTGCCAGCAGACCTCCACCCGGGACTAGCGGCTACGAGCAGTACTTC.